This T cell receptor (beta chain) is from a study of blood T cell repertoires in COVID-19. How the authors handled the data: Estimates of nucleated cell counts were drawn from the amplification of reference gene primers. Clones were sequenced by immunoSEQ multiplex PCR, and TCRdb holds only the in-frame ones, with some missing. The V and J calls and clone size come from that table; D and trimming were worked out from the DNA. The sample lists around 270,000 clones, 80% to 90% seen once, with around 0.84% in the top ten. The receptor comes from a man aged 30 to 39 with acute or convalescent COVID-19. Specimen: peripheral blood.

This chain's CDR3 is CASSYFGTGESGKLFF. The CDR3 DNA reads as TGTGCCAGCAGTTACTTCGGGACAGGGGAGAGTGGAAAACTGTTTTTT. The genes are TRBV6-6 and TRBJ1-4; 10 nucleotides match TRBD1. V lost 1 base to trimming and J lost 10 bases; unmatched junction nucleotides: 9. Germline V gives CDR1 MNHNY, CDR2 SVGAGI (reference sequence). The CDR3 runs 16 residues.